Listed below are T cell receptor beta chains from one sample, sequenced in a study of PD-1 blockade in classical Hodgkin lymphoma. The table came from immunoSEQ multiplex PCR; TCRdb's copy has only in-frame clones and leaves some out. Here the sample spans 13,000 to 15,000 clones, 80% to 90% being singletons. The sequenced sample was peripheral blood mononuclear cells (PBMCs), obtained before the fourth cycle of nivolumab. Source of these receptors: a human donor with classical Hodgkin lymphoma. The CDR3 runs from the conserved cysteine through the conserved F or W. D genes are given only for firm matches. A clone size is listed for some rows: how often the clone was seen (once, few, many), or a class if it is expanded.

CDR3: CASRINRGAYEQYF
DNA: TGTGCCAGCAGAATAAACAGGGGAGCCTACGAGCAGTACTTC
J: TRBJ2-7
size: NA
V: TRBV7-2
D: TRBD1

CDR3: CASSISFGVIMNQPQHF
DNA: TGTGCCAGTAGTATAAGTTTTGGGGTAATCATGAATCAGCCCCAGCATTTT
J: TRBJ1-5
size: few
V: TRBV19
D: NA

CDR3: CASGLGEPGGYTF
DNA: TGTGCTAGTGGTTTGGGGGAGCCGGGTGGCTACACCTTC
J: TRBJ1-2
size: few
V: TRBV12-5
D: NA

CDR3: CSVEGLDRIETQYF
DNA: TGCAGCGTTGAAGGACTGGATCGTATTGAGACCCAGTACTTC
J: TRBJ2-5
size: NA
V: TRBV29-1
D: NA

CDR3: CASRRGQGTHEQYF
DNA: TGTGCCAGCAGGAGAGGACAGGGCACCCACGAGCAGTACTTC
J: TRBJ2-7
size: once
V: TRBV6-5
D: TRBD1

CDR3: CSVEGAGSNYGYTF
DNA: TGCAGCGTTGAAGGGGCAGGGTCTAACTATGGCTACACCTTC
J: TRBJ1-2
size: NA
V: TRBV29-1
D: NA

CDR3: CASSAVLGARDTQYF
DNA: TGTGCCAGCAGCGCTGTTCTGGGGGCGCGAGATACGCAGTATTTT
J: TRBJ2-3
size: few
V: TRBV9
D: NA

CDR3: CASSTPPGQGFYGYTF
DNA: TGTGCCAGTAGTACTCCCCCGGGACAAGGATTCTATGGCTACACCTTC
J: TRBJ1-2
size: once
V: TRBV19
D: NA

CDR3: CASRARPGTPYEQYF
DNA: TGTGCCAGCAGAGCCAGACCCGGGACACCCTACGAGCAGTACTTC
J: TRBJ2-7
size: few
V: TRBV28
D: NA

CDR3: CASSLYVGEPNEQFF
DNA: TGTGCCAGCAGCTTATATGTGGGGGAGCCCAATGAGCAGTTCTTC
J: TRBJ2-1
size: NA
V: TRBV7-3
D: NA